This paragraph reports one TCR beta chain. The antigen remains unidentified. The data originate from a study of graft-versus-host responses after intestinal transplantation. In the study overall: Recipients underwent multivisceral, liver-intestinal, or isolated intestinal transplants. Study outcomes and limitations: Clonal ratios of graft-versus-host to host-versus-graft in allografts were high for patients exhibiting graft-donor T cell macrochimerism.

The CDR3 is 11 residues long. Germline V gene lookup returns CDR1 SGDLS and CDR2 YYNGEE. Trimming pared 3 bases from V and 3 bases from J, leaving 4 bases between. Using immunoSEQ multiplex PCR, the repertoire was profiled, and TCRdb retains in-frame clones only, with some absent. The profile shows tens of thousands of clones, roughly nine tenths of them singletons. This sequence was found in a human donor who received an intestinal transplant. This chain connects TRBV9 to TRBJ2-7; D is uncertain. Sample: unstimulated CD8+ T cells sorted from spleen or lymph node cells, taken before intestinal transplant. CDR3 coding DNA: TGTGCCAGCAGCGCGGGCTACGAGCAGTACTTC. It codes for CASSAGYEQYF.